The source of this T cell receptor beta chain is a study of shared clonotypes between healthy human individuals. Using immunoSEQ multiplex PCR, the repertoire was profiled, and TCRdb retains in-frame clones only, with some absent. The sample has roughly 2.1 million clones, 85% to 95% seen once. CD45RO-negative, CCR7-positively selected cells formed the naive CD8 fraction, excluding terminally differentiated effector memory CD45RA+ cells. The clonotype comes from a young man in good health. Some clones in this sample may be carry-over from other donors' samples. Sequenced: naive CD8+ T cells from PBMCs.

The CDR3 coding sequence is TGTGCCAGCACTGCGAGGGGGGCGCCGGGTGGCTACACCTTC. This gives the protein CASTARGAPGGYTF. The V and J genes are TRBV6-6 and TRBJ1-2, with D possibly TRBD1 on 6 matching bases. V lost 7 bases to trimming and J lost 7 bases, with 19 bases between them. The CDR3 runs 14 residues. Germline values: CDR1 MNHNY, CDR2 SVGAGI (reference sequence).